The T cell receptor beta chain under discussion was sequenced for a study of shared clonotypes between healthy human individuals (dated by TCRdb to the early 2020s). About the study as a whole: Three men and a couple of women, aged 18 to 49 years, made up the cohort. For each donor, three plates each were used for CD4 naive and CD4 memory, two plates were used for CD8 naive, and one plate was used for CD8 memory. Blood TCR repertoires of five healthy adults were deeply sequenced to estimate repertoire size and the extent of clonotype sharing between individuals. To increase sequencing depth and limit assay-specific biases, TCR repertoire library preparation and sequencing were carried out by different laboratories using diverse techniques. Leukapheresis yielded between about 0.85 and 10 billion PBMCs per donor. Study-level results and caveats: The small number of donors limited the genetic and exposure-history diversity represented. Clonotypes shared by all four sorted-subset donors showed higher generation probabilities than non-shared clonotypes. Pairwise subsampling indicated that sequencing depth was expected to affect the degree of clonotype sharing among donors. Rarefaction of sorted-subset datasets indicated incomplete sequencing despite the large sequencing depth. Estimated clonotype richness was generally larger for naive than for memory subsets. Sampling was restricted to blood, and TCR repertoires in tissues likely differ from the TCR repertoires found in blood. When several donors were compared, the shared fraction of clonotypes was roughly 5% for naive CD4, 3.5% to 4% for naive CD8, more than 2% for memory CD4, and less than 0.45% for memory CD8.

Using the deep immunoSEQ assay, multiplex PCR amplified TCR CDR3 regions from genomic DNA. For each cell subset, the extracted genomic DNA was distributed evenly across all wells of several immunoSEQ 96-well plates, and each plate served as one replicate. For sorted subsets, roughly 200 ng of genomic DNA, equivalent to tens of thousands of T cell genomes, went into each replicate PCR. Purified libraries were quantified with a Qubit 3.0 fluorometer, sized on a Bioanalyzer 2100, and re-quantified with the KAPA Library Quantification kit. A separate single-read 150-cycle Illumina NextSeq 550 flow cell was used to sequence each immunoSEQ 96-well plate. On the study's bioinformatics: Because the immunoSEQ output held only junctional sequences and lacked quality scores, the filtering could not match the filtering applied to full-length reads. Sequences were annotated with PyIR, a Python wrapper for IgBLAST v1.9, using IMGT germline references to assign V/J genes and CDR3. Reads were filtered out if the reads had weak V/J assignments (E-value above 1e-6), no CDR3, stop codons, out-of-frame junctions, or ambiguous translated residues. V3J clonotypes were defined as sequences sharing an identical inferred V gene, J gene, and CDR3 amino acid sequence. Percentage overlap between repertoires was calculated by dividing the number of shared unique clonotypes by the size of the smaller repertoire. Repertoire richness was assessed with RTK rarefaction, the Chao1 estimator, and Recon v2.1 estimates of unobserved clonotypes. Generation probabilities were computed with OLGA for all TCRbeta clonotypes obtained by the gDNA method from a few donors. This is the immuneACCESS table as TCRdb keeps it, with only in-frame sequences that have V and J called. A part of the clones is gone; compared with another copy, unresolved V genes explain less than half, and the rest is unexplained. D and trimming come from the DNA, and the V and J calls and clone size come from that table. This sample comprises 850,000 to 1,100,000 clones, roughly 77% of them detected only once. 0.89% of the sample goes to the ten largest clones.

Deletion took 1 base off V and 0 bases off J, with a span of 15 bases between the germline ends. The cysteine opens and the phenylalanine closes a CDR3 of 18 amino acids. Only the CDR3 DNA is retained, 54 bases long and in frame from the first base. CDR1 is given as SGHDN and CDR2 as FVKESK, both from the germline V gene. Of note for this clone: No cognate antigen has been identified for it. No base quality values were provided; no much bigger clone lies one nucleotide off.

Healthy HIV-negative adults with no recently reported acute infections or vaccinations were included as donors. Every donor was a Caucasian adult living in Nashville, Tennessee, USA. CD4+ T cells were enriched by magnetic negative selection, after which naive cells were positively selected on CD45RA and the negative fraction was taken as the memory subset. After blood collection by leukapheresis, PBMCs were isolated using Ficoll-Histopaque density gradient centrifugation and then cryopreserved in the vapor phase of liquid nitrogen. Analytical flow cytometry was used to check the purity and quantity of each magnetically sorted T cell population. Genomic DNA was isolated from every sorted fraction and measured by UV absorbance on a Nanodrop 2000c.

The chain links TRBV14 with TRBJ1-4; the D gene is possibly TRBD1, with 5 bases matching. This TCR came from a man between 18 and 35 years old in good health. Some clones in this sample may be carry-over from other donors' samples. The sample consisted of memory CD4+ T cells from PBMCs. In the paper's terms, the cell subset or site label means: CD45RA-negative fraction. This receptor has the CDR3 CASSQALGGAATNEKLFF. In nucleotide form, the sequence is TGTGCCAGCAGCCAAGCCCTAGGTGGGGCTGCAACTAATGAAAAACTGTTTTTT.